This T cell receptor beta chain originates from a study of brain metastases from non-small cell lung cancer (dated by TCRdb to between 2018 and 2021). In terms of the full investigation: The study profiled the immune microenvironment of paired resected primary tumors and brain metastases from non-small-cell lung cancer patients.

The library was obtained by the immunoSEQ multiplex PCR assay. T-cell receptor beta chain repertoire sequencing was performed alongside a 770-gene immune expression panel. TCRdb provides this immuneACCESS table in a form limited to in-frame rearrangements. Some clones are lacking; in checked studies, under half of them reflect an unresolved V gene, and why the rest are absent is not known. The sample data list fewer than 1,500 clones, and about 85% of these were observed just once. 11% of the sample comes from the top ten. A cohort of more than 30 patients with surgically resected non-small-cell lung cancer, for whom both primary tumor and brain metastasis specimens were available, was included. The tumor specimens consisted of archival formalin-fixed, paraffin-embedded tissues. Findings and caveats that apply to the study as a whole: TCR repertoires were found to be largely shared between paired brain metastases and primary tumors, although sparse T-cell densities were observed in the brain metastases. Lower T-cell infiltration was exhibited by brain metastases compared with primary tumors (P < 0.001). T-cell clones were apparently expanded in 64% of brain metastases relative to the matched primary tumors.

Its CDR3 holds 12 amino acids, cysteine through phenylalanine. The only DNA kept is the CDR3, 36 bases in frame from the first base. Looking up the germline V gene yields CDR1 MGHDK and CDR2 SYGVNS. V is shortened by 6 bases, J by 4 bases, and the region joining them spans 7 bases. This clone was observed a single time. Its antigen remains unidentified. It has no much larger one-base neighbor in the sample; base qualities were not kept. Rearrangement joined TRBV25-1 to TRBJ2-1; no confident D gene assignment can be made. This receptor was taken from a donor older than 35 with non-small cell lung cancer. The source material was tissue from a brain metastasis. The cell subset or site label here, explained by the study, means: resected brain metastasis paired with primary lung tumor. The CDR3 reads CASSRSYNEQFF. The nucleotide sequence reads as follows: TGTGCCAGCAGCCGGAGTTACAATGAGCAGTTCTTC.